The 20 T cell receptor beta chains presented below share a single source sample, sequenced in a study of blood T cell repertoires in COVID-19. Repertoires were generated with immunoSEQ multiplex PCR, while TCRdb's copy carries only in-frame clones and drops some. Here the sample spans over 100,000 clones, roughly three quarters being singletons. The specimen sequenced was peripheral blood. These receptors originate from an older woman with acute or convalescent COVID-19.

The V and J genes are TRBV4-1 and TRBJ2-2; TRBD2 is a possible D gene (5 bases). Germline V lookup: CDR1 MGHRA, CDR2 YSYEKL. V was clipped by 0 bases and J by 7 bases, with 12 bases between them. The CDR3 is made up of 15 amino acids. This CDR3 is CASSQEGAIRGELFF. The CDR3 coding sequence is TGCGCCAGCAGCCAAGAGGGAGCCATCCGCGGGGAGCTGTTTTTT.

This clone was recorded a few times. J is TRBJ1-3 and V is TRBV6-4; 8 bases line up with TRBD1. V lost 2 bases and J lost 4; bases outside the gene matches: 4. Germline V gene sequence: CDR1 MRHNA, CDR2 SNTAGT. This CDR3 has 15 amino acids. The CDR3 loop is CASSDPDRAGNTIYF. CDR3 bases: TGTGCCAGCAGTGACCCGGACAGGGCGGGAAACACCATATATTTT.

This clone was counted only a few times. The chain has TRBV2 and TRBJ1-4, with D perhaps TRBD1 (6 bases). CDR1 and CDR2 from the germline V gene are SNHLY and FYNNEI. V was pared by 9 bases and J by 0 bases, with 17 bases between. The CDR3 loop spans 16 amino acids. The CDR3 sequence is CARWGLGWTTNEKLFF. For the CDR3, the DNA is TGTGCCAGGTGGGGGCTGGGGTGGACAACTAATGAAAAACTGTTTTTT.

V usage is TRBV7-9 and J usage is TRBJ2-5; 10 bases align to TRBD1. The CDR3 length is 16 residues. Germline values: CDR1 SEHNR, CDR2 FQNEAQ (reference sequence). V was clipped by 5 bases and J by 0 bases; unmatched bases: 6. This CDR3 reads CASSRDRGRYQETQYF. The CDR3 DNA reads as TGTGCCAGCAGCCGGGACAGGGGACGGTACCAAGAGACCCAGTACTTC.

The chain is built from TRBV12-3 or TRBV12-4 and TRBJ1-1; D gene unclear. The CDR3 totals 13 residues. The V gene lost 6 bases and the J gene lost 1 base, with 9 bases spanning the gap. CDR3 in amino acids: CASSIAGNTEAFF. CDR3 nucleotide sequence: TGTGCCAGCAGCATAGCGGGGAACACTGAAGCTTTCTTT.

The chain joins TRBV4-1 to TRBJ2-3; 8 bases fit TRBD2. V was clipped by 0 bases and J by 4 bases; unmatched bases: 9. The germline gives CDR1 MGHRA, CDR2 YSYEKL. This CDR3 has 17 residues. The DNA for the CDR3 is TGCGCCAGCAGCCAAGATGGCAGCGGGAGTAGGTCAGATACGCAGTATTTT. Its protein is CASSQDGSGSRSDTQYF.

The rearrangement links TRBV30 to TRBJ1-1, with D perhaps TRBD1 (6 bases). V was cut by 3 bases and J by 1 base, with 9 bases left in between. CDR1 and CDR2 from the germline V gene are GTSNPN and SVGIG (reference sequence). The CDR3 length is 13 residues. In DNA form, the CDR3 reads TGTGCCTGGAGGGGACATCGGAACACTGAAGCTTTCTTT. This gives the protein CAWRGHRNTEAFF. The whole variable domain, remainder taken from reference TRBV30 and TRBJ1-1, is SQTIHQWPATLVQPVGSPLSLECTVEGTSNPNLYWYRQAAGRGLQLLFYSVGIGQISSEVPQNLSASRPQDRQFILSSKKLLLSDSGFYLCAWRGHRNTEAFFGQGTRLTVV.

This clone was seen a few times. This chain links TRBV6-5 with TRBJ2-1; 11 bases are shared with TRBD2. The CDR3 sequence is 15 residues long. CDR1 MNHEY and CDR2 SVGAGI come from the germline V gene. Trimming at V came to 2 bases and at J to 6 bases, leaving 3 bases not matched to a gene. CDR3 sequence reads: CASSYTSGSFNEQFF. The CDR3, as DNA: TGTGCCAGCAGTTACACTAGCGGGAGTTTCAATGAGCAGTTCTTC.

This sequence joins TRBV10-2 and TRBJ2-7; 9 bases line up with TRBD2. In germline, CDR1 is WSHSY, CDR2 SAAADI. The ends lost 7 bases at V and 5 bases at J; junction bases unmatched: 6. This CDR3 comprises 13 residues. The CDR3 nucleotides read TGCGCCAGCAAAATAGCGGGAGAGAACGAGCAGTACTTC. Residues: CASKIAGENEQYF.

The chain links TRBV3-1 (or the pseudogene TRBV3-2) to TRBJ1-5, with D perhaps TRBD1 (5 bases). Germline V CDR1 and CDR2: LGHDT, YNNKEL (reference sequence). Trimming removed 1 base at V and 0 bases at J, with 7 bases between. The length of the CDR3 is 15 residues. The CDR3 loop is CASSQGQSSNQPQHF. The CDR3 DNA sequence: TGTGCCAGCAGCCAAGGACAGAGTAGCAATCAGCCCCAGCATTTT.

This rearrangement joins TRBV7-9 to TRBJ2-7; perhaps TRBD1 as D (6 bases). The CDR3 contains 15 residues. The V end lost 0 bases, the J end lost 3 bases, and 12 bases lay between the germline ends. The germline CDR1 and CDR2 sequences are SEHNR and FQNEAQ (reference sequence). CDR3 in DNA: TGTGCCAGCAGCTTAGCACAGGGTGTGAACTACGAGCAGTACTTC. It codes for CASSLAQGVNYEQYF.

The V call is TRBV6-6, the J call TRBJ2-7, with TRBD1 matching over 10 bases. V lost 8 bases, J lost 3 bases, and 4 bases stayed unmatched. Per the germline V gene, CDR1 is MNHNY and CDR2 is SVGAGI (reference sequence). There are 13 residues in the CDR3. The CDR3 loop is CASGGDRGYEQYF. In DNA form, the CDR3 reads TGTGCCAGCGGGGGGGACAGGGGCTACGAGCAGTACTTC.

The rearrangement links TRBV7-9 to TRBJ2-1; TRBD2 matches 7 bases. Germline CDR1 reads SEHNR; CDR2 reads FQNEAQ (reference sequence). V gave up 2 bases and J gave up 7 bases; unmatched junction bases: 5. This CDR3 is built from 14 residues. This CDR3 reads CASSLTTSKNEQFF. For the CDR3, the DNA is TGTGCCAGCAGCTTAACGACTAGCAAGAATGAGCAGTTCTTC.

In regard to this clone: Other DNA sequences of this sample code for an identical CDR3. The chain joins TRBV9 to TRBJ1-6; no clear D. The CDR3 is 13 amino acids. From germline, CDR1 is SGDLS and CDR2 YYNGEE. Between the trimmed V and J ends, which lost 0 bases and 7 bases, there was a span of 5 bases. CDR3 protein: CASSVAGNSPLHF. CDR3 in DNA: TGTGCCAGCAGCGTAGCGGGGAATTCACCCCTCCACTTT.

The chain employs TRBV7-8 and TRBJ2-3; 7 bases map to TRBD1. This CDR3 comprises 16 residues. In germline, CDR1 is SGHVS, CDR2 FQNEAQ. V lost 5 bases to trimming and J lost 3 bases; unmatched junction nucleotides: 11. The CDR3 DNA is TGTGCCAGCAGCCATCGGAGAGGGGGCTTTACAGATACGCAGTATTTT. It encodes CASSHRRGGFTDTQYF.

The sample holds one count of this clone. The CDR3 DNA reads TGTGCCAGCAGTACAGGGGGCTATGGCTACACCTTC. Its protein product is CASSTGGYGYTF. The rearrangement uses TRBV27 and TRBJ1-2; 8 bases line up with TRBD1. This CDR3 is built from 12 residues. Germline CDR1 MNHEY, CDR2 SMNVEV (reference sequence). With V trimmed by 5 bases and J by 4 bases, 0 bases remained unmatched.

The J gene is TRBJ2-1, the V gene TRBV5-6; D is uncertain. Between the trimmed V and J ends, which lost 4 bases and 9 bases, there was a span of 14 bases. Germline V CDR1 and CDR2: SGHDT, YYEEEE. This CDR3 is 13 amino acids long. The CDR3 sequence: CASSPQRVTEQFF. CDR3 in DNA: TGTGCCAGCAGCCCGCAACGGGTCACTGAGCAGTTCTTC.

As to this clone: One end of the junction varies from germline; a read error may be responsible. The same CDR3 is also encoded by other DNA sequences in this sample. The chain carries TRBV9 and TRBJ2-2, with TRBD1 matching over 8 bases. The CDR3 is 17 residues long. Germline V gene lookup returns CDR1 SGDLS and CDR2 YYNGEE. The CDR3 bases are TGTGCCAGCAGCGTATCAGGGGGCGCGGTAAACACCGGGGAGCTATTTTTT. Its protein is CASSVSGGAVNTGELFF.

The chain is built from TRBV30 and TRBJ2-7; 9 nucleotides agree with TRBD1. V shed 2 bases, J shed 4 bases, and the junction held 6 bases outside the gene matches. Germline loops: CDR1 GTSNPN, CDR2 SVGIG (reference sequence). This CDR3 comprises 14 residues. CDR3 in amino acids: CAWSWGQGLYEQYF. The CDR3 DNA follows: TGTGCCTGGAGTTGGGGACAGGGTCTGTACGAGCAGTACTTC.

This clone came up a few times. This chain connects TRBV6-5 to TRBJ2-7; D may be TRBD2 (6 bases). Germline assignment: CDR1 MNHEY and CDR2 SVGAGI. The CDR3 consists of 14 residues. Trimming took off 3 bases at V and 2 bases at J, with 11 bases between the two ends. This chain's CDR3 is CASSYLEGPYEQYF. The CDR3 DNA follows: TGTGCCAGCAGTTATTTGGAGGGCCCCTACGAGCAGTACTTC.